This note documents a single TCR beta chain sequence. These data belong to a study of human T cells and chemical hapten exposure. In germline, CDR1 is MNHEY, CDR2 SMNVEV (reference sequence). The length of the CDR3 is 11 residues. V was pared by 7 bases and J by 1 base, with 4 bases between. Regarding time point: pre-sensitization, week 0. Treatment in this sample: therapeutic diphenylcyclopropenone sensitization with weekly scalp DPC. TCRdb redid the calling of the RACE reads with MiXCR, one entry per CDR3 protein. The repertoire holds about 380,000 distinct CDR3 sequences, with 4.5% to 5.5% as singletons.

Sequenced material: whole blood, taken in connection with sensitization to the hapten diphenylcyclopropenone (DPC). This TCR was sampled from a woman between 50 and 59 years old with alopecia areata. Some clones in this sample may be carry-over from other donors' samples. The chain carries TRBV27 and TRBJ1-2, with D unclear. CDR3 loop: CASKDNYGYTF. CDR3 in DNA: TGTGCCAGCAAAGATAACTATGGCTACACCTTC.